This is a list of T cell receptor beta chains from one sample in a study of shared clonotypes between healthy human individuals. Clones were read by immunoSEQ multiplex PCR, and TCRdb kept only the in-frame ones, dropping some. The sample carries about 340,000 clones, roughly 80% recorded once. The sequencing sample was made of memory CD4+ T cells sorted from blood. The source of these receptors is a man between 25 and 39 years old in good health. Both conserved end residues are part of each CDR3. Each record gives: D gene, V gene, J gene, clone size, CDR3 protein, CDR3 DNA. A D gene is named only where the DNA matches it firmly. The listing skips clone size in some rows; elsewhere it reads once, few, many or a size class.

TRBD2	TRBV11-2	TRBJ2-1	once	CASSLDRGSDEQFF	TGTGCCAGCAGCTTAGATCGCGGGAGCGATGAGCAGTTCTTC
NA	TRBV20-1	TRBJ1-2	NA	CSAPGGRGYTF	TGCAGTGCTCCCGGGGGGCGGGGCTACACCTTC
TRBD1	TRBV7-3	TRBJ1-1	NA	CASSLGTENTEAFF	TGTGCCAGCAGCTTAGGGACAGAGAACACTGAAGCTTTCTTT
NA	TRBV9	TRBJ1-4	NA	CASSVGRVANEKLFF	TGTGCCAGCAGCGTAGGTAGGGTGGCTAATGAAAAACTGTTTTTT
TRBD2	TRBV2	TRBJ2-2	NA	CASSLAGKTGELFF	TGTGCCAGCAGCCTAGCGGGAAAAACCGGGGAGCTGTTTTTT
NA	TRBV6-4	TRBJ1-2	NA	CASSVRAGWDYGYTF	TGTGCCAGCAGTGTACGTGCGGGATGGGACTATGGCTACACCTTC
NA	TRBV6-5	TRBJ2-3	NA	CASSYGSSTDTQYF	TGTGCCAGCAGTTACGGGTCTAGCACAGATACGCAGTATTTT
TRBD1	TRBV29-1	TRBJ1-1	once	CSVVDRGTEAFF	TGCAGCGTGGTGGACAGGGGGACTGAAGCTTTCTTT
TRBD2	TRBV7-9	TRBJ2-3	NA	CASSLGSGGGEADTQYF	TGTGCCAGCAGCTTAGGATCAGGCGGGGGTGAGGCAGATACGCAGTATTTT
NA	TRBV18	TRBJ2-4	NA	CASSPSRTPNIQYF	TGTGCCAGCTCACCCTCTCGGACCCCTAACATTCAGTACTTC
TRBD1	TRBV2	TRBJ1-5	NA	CASRGEQGVNQPQHF	TGTGCCAGCAGGGGGGAACAGGGGGTTAATCAGCCCCAGCATTTT
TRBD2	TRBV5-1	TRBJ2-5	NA	CASSANTGGQETQYF	TGCGCCAGCAGCGCCAATACGGGGGGCCAAGAGACCCAGTACTTC
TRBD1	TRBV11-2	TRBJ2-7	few	CASSLNGQAPLEQYF	TGTGCCAGCAGCTTAAACGGACAGGCCCCCCTGGAGCAGTACTTC
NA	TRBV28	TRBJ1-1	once	CASSLPLPPEAFF	TGTGCCAGCAGTTTACCCCTGCCCCCCGAAGCTTTCTTT
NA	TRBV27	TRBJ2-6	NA	CASSLSRGANVLTF	TGTGCCAGCAGTTTATCACGGGGGGCCAACGTCCTGACTTTC
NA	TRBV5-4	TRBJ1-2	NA	CASTLGYGYTF	TGTGCCAGCACTCTTGGCTATGGCTACACCTTC
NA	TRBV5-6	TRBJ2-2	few	CASRGRRTGELFF	TGTGCCAGCAGAGGACGTCGGACCGGGGAGCTGTTTTTT
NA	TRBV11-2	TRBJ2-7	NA	CASSLAGTGAPIYEQYF	TGTGCCAGCAGCTTAGCCGGTACGGGGGCCCCCATCTACGAGCAGTACTTC
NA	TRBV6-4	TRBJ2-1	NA	CASSFLASYNEQFF	TGTGCCAGCAGCTTCCTAGCGTCTTACAATGAGCAGTTCTTC
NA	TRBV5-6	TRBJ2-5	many	CASRARQETQYF	TGTGCCAGCAGGGCTCGGCAAGAGACCCAGTACTTC
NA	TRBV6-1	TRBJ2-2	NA	CASSEAPGSGELFF	TGTGCCAGCAGTGAAGCCCCAGGGTCCGGGGAGCTGTTTTTT
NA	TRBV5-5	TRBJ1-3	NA	CASSFRAGNTIYF	TGTGCCAGCAGCTTCCGGGCTGGAAACACCATATATTTT
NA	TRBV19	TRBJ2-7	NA	CASRKLTSGYYEQYF	TGTGCCAGTAGGAAACTGACTAGTGGGTACTACGAGCAGTACTTC
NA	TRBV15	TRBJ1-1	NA	CATSREGRTEAFF	TGTGCCACCAGCAGAGAAGGGCGGACTGAAGCTTTCTTT
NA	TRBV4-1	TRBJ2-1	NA	CASSQDTTGAYGEQFF	TGCGCCAGCAGCCAAGATACGACAGGAGCTTACGGTGAGCAGTTCTTC
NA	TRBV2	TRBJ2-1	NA	CASSQTGGGILLNEQFF	TGTGCCAGCAGTCAGACAGGAGGGGGGATTCTACTCAATGAGCAGTTCTTC
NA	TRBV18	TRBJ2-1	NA	CASSPLGNEQFF	TGTGCCAGCTCACCACTGGGCAATGAGCAGTTCTTC
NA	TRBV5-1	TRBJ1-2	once	CASSGYDYGYTF	TGCGCCAGCAGTGGGTACGACTATGGCTACACCTTC
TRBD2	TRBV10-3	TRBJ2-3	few	CAISVRTSGSSTDTQYF	TGTGCCATCAGTGTTCGGACTAGCGGTTCTAGCACAGATACGCAGTATTTT
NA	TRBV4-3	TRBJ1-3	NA	CASSQEGSSGNTIYF	TGCGCCAGCAGCCAAGAGGGCAGCTCTGGAAACACCATATATTTT
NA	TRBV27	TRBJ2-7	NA	CASHRDFIYEQYF	TGTGCCAGCCATCGGGACTTTATCTACGAGCAGTACTTC
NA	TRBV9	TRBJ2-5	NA	CASSVATDNQETQYF	TGTGCCAGCAGCGTAGCTACTGACAACCAAGAGACCCAGTACTTC
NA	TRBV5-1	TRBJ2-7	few	CASSFQGTAEQYF	TGCGCCAGCAGCTTCCAGGGAACGGCCGAGCAGTACTTC